The T cell receptor (beta chain) described here comes from a study of Ad26.COV2.S vaccination and SARS-CoV-2 variants (dated by TCRdb to the early 2020s). With regard to the full study: Donors in the vaccine arm were drawn from COV1001, a multicentre, randomized, double-blind, placebo-controlled phase I-IIa trial testing Ad26.COV2.S in healthy adults. Ad26.COV2.S was given intramuscularly at 5x10^10 or 1x10^11 viral particles, as a single shot or as two shots 56 days apart. TCRbeta repertoire sequencing was used to assess the specificity and breadth of SARS-CoV-2-reactive T cell receptors after Ad26.COV2.S vaccination. A total of approximately 30 samples were included in the TCR-sequenced set, comprising roughly 19 Ad26.COV2.S vaccine recipients, 5 placebo recipients and 8 SARS-CoV-2 convalescent individuals. Trial participants were randomized into five groups of five: low-dose or high-dose Ad26.COV2.S given once or twice, or placebo on both occasions. Investigators remained blinded to trial group allocation during experiments and outcome assessment. General conclusions and limits of the study: Comparing responses between vaccine doses or regimens was not something the study was powered to do. The authors noted that the TCR breadth and depth analyses may have underestimated total T cell responses. Vaccine and placebo recipients had comparable non-spike TCR breadth, which fits with the vaccine containing only spike. Higher spike-specific TCR breadth was observed in Ad26.COV2.S recipients than in placebo recipients (P = 0.0014). After vaccination, substantial breadth of spike-specific CD8+ and CD4+ T cell responses was reported.

Per the publication, the treatment or condition label means: roughly 18 received Ad26.COV2.S at low or high dose, single or two shots; about 5 received placebo; per-sample allocation not given. For vaccine and placebo recipients, repertoires were sequenced using samples collected on day 63 after the first injection. Cohort 1b enrolled some 25 adults aged 18-55 years at a single site in Boston, USA, between 29 July and 7 August 2020. Ad26.COV2.S was a replication-incompetent adenovirus type 26 vector that expressed a prefusion-stabilized SARS-CoV-2 spike protein derived from the original Wuhan strain. As concerns this clone: The specificity of this receptor is unknown. Qualities for individual bases were not recorded, and no much larger clone is one base off.

The immunoSEQ Assay was the method used to sequence TCRbeta CDR3 regions. After extraction, genomic DNA underwent amplification by bias-controlled multiplex PCR, followed by high-throughput sequencing. Turning to the authors' computational methods: To quantify the absolute abundance of each unique TCRbeta CDR3 region, sequences were collapsed and filtered. T cell fraction was estimated by normalizing TCRbeta template counts to usable DNA, which was measured by amplifying reference genes present in all nucleated cells. Repertoire TCRs were annotated as SARS-CoV-2-specific when V gene, CDR3 amino acid sequence and J gene were exactly matched to a known reactive TCR set. The reference SARS-CoV-2 TCR set was derived from MIRA and filtered for enrichment in COVID-19-positive ImmuneCODE repertoires, a step that removed public or cross-reactive TCRs. Drawing on the MIRA antigens, annotated TCRs were analysed further at the level of specific ORF or position within ORF. Breadth was defined as the number of annotated unique rearrangements divided by the total number of unique productive rearrangements, and depth was defined as the summed frequency of the annotated unique rearrangements. TCR breadth was compared between groups using two-sided Wilcoxon rank-sum tests. The source is immuneACCESS, and TCRdb retained only in-frame sequences with V and J called. Part of the clones is not carried over; for the studies checked, unresolved V genes explain less than half of this, and the remainder is unexplained. V and J calls and clone size are those listed in that table; D and trimming were worked out from the DNA. This sample comprises some 420,000 clones, more than 75% of them detected only once. The ten largest clonotypes hold around 3.6% of the sample.

This receptor was obtained from a person between 18 and 65 years old who received the Ad26.COV2.S COVID-19 vaccine or a placebo. Specimen: peripheral blood, collected in a trial of Ad26.COV2.S vaccine versus placebo.

The CDR3 amino acid sequence is: CASSQDPGLLFYEQYF. The nucleotides read TGCGCCAGCAGCCAAGATCCGGGGCTCTTATTCTACGAGCAGTACTTC. The chain uses TRBV4-1 and TRBJ2-7; the D gene is possibly TRBD1 or TRBD2, with 5 bases matching each. Including cysteine and phenylalanine, the CDR3 has 16 amino acids. Only CDR3 DNA is held: 48 bases, read in frame from base 1. At the junction V is shortened by 0 bases and J by 3 bases, with 15 bases in between. The CDR1 and CDR2 encoded by the germline V gene are MGHRA and YSYEKL.